The 10 T cell receptor beta chains presented below share a single source sample, sequenced in a study of breast tumors, draining lymph nodes, adjacent tissues. TCRdb re-called the multiplex PCR reads with MiXCR, one entry per CDR3 protein. Altogether some 110,000 distinct CDR3 sequences are present, about 30% being singletons, with the ten largest covering 5.5% to 7%. Axillary draining lymph nodes of breast cancer patients supplied the node samples. Sequencing was carried out using axillary lymph node tissue. The receptors were gathered from a female donor with breast cancer. Some clones in this sample may be carry-over from other donors' samples.

The sample holds many counts of this clonotype. The gene calls are TRBV5-1 and TRBJ1-2; 9 positions match TRBD1. CDR1 is SGHRS, CDR2 YFSETQ, per germline. The CDR3 is made up of 15 amino acids. The ends lost 4 bases at V and 5 bases at J; junction bases unmatched: 9. The CDR3 spells CASSGSGQGLYGYTF. DNA of the CDR3: TGCGCCAGCAGCGGGAGCGGACAGGGGCTATATGGCTACACCTTC.

This CDR3 is CASSLVFRGGELFF. Here the CDR3 DNA reads TGTGCCAGCAGCTTAGTTTTCAGGGGGGGGGAGCTGTTTTTT. The chain is built from TRBV7-2 and TRBJ2-2, with 7 bases lining up with TRBD1. Germline trimming cut 1 base from V and 8 bases from J; bases unmatched to any gene: 4. Looked up from germline, CDR1 is SGHTA and CDR2 is FQGNSA. The CDR3 is 14 amino acids.

Concerning this clonotype: One end of the junction fails to match germline, which may point to a read error. The J gene is TRBJ2-4, the V gene TRBV15, with 7 bases fitting TRBD1. CDR3 length equals 14 residues. Looked up from germline, CDR1 is LNHNV and CDR2 is YYDKDF (reference sequence). DNA of the CDR3: TGTGCCACCAACAGAGGTGTGGGACAGACCATTCAGTACTTC. It yields the protein CATNRGVGQTIQYF.

This clonotype occurred once. It may be a read error: a sequence one base away is much more abundant. The chain employs TRBV3-1 and TRBJ2-3; D is undetermined. There are 15 residues in the CDR3. Germline CDR1 and CDR2: LGHDT and YNNKEL (reference sequence). As DNA, the CDR3 is TGTCCCAGCAGCCAAGAAAGGGCCAGCACAGATACGCAGTATTTT. Protein product: CPSSQERASTDTQYF.

This clonotype was counted many times. V and J are TRBV4-1 and TRBJ2-7; 7 bases fit TRBD1. V lost 5 bases, J lost 2 bases, and 6 bases stayed unmatched. CDR3 length: 14 amino acids. Germline values: CDR1 MGHRA, CDR2 YSYEKL. The CDR3 DNA reads TGCGCCAGCAGCACTGCTGACAGGGCCTACGAGCAGTACTTC. Translating it yields CASSTADRAYEQYF.

At least ten counts were recorded for this clonotype. CDR3 protein: CASSLTPGGMSNQPQHF. The CDR3 DNA reads TGTGCCAGCAGTCTAACCCCAGGGGGAATGAGCAATCAGCCCCAGCATTTT. The gene calls are TRBV6-1 and TRBJ1-5; 7 positions match TRBD1. There are 17 residues in the CDR3. Per the germline V gene, CDR1 is MNHNS and CDR2 is SASEGT. The V gene end was trimmed by 5 bases and the J gene end by 1 base; junction bases not matched to a gene: 11.

Worth noting for this clonotype: At one end, the junction sequence differs from germline, possibly due to a read error. The V and J genes are TRBV19 and TRBJ1-6; 7 bases match TRBD1. The germline V gene encodes CDR1 LNHDA and CDR2 SQIVND (reference sequence). This CDR3 spans 13 amino acids. This CDR3 reads CAGNYRGSAPPHF. The CDR3 DNA is TGTGCCGGGAACTACAGGGGTAGTGCACCCCCCCACTTT.

This clonotype was observed at least ten times. V usage is TRBV11-1 and J usage is TRBJ2-3, with 7 positions matching TRBD2. The CDR3 consists of 17 residues. With V trimmed by 4 bases and J by 6 bases, 16 bases remained unmatched. Germline CDR1 SGHAT, CDR2 FQDESV (reference sequence). CDR3 amino acids: CASSWEGPASETDTQYF. The CDR3 coding sequence is TGTGCCAGCAGCTGGGAGGGCCCTGCTTCCGAAACGGATACGCAGTATTTT.

The gene calls are TRBV6-2 or TRBV6-3 and TRBJ2-7; D unresolved. The CDR3 has 15 residues. Germline V gene sequence: CDR1 MNHEY, CDR2 SVGEGT. Trimming removed 5 bases from V and 3 bases from J, with 17 bases in between. The CDR3 region has the DNA TGTGCCAGCAGTCATCGAGAACCGCATATCTACGAGCAGTACTTC. Translating it yields CASSHREPHIYEQYF.

This clonotype was observed many times. The chain carries TRBV5-1 and TRBJ2-2; 9 positions agree with TRBD2. V lost 1 base and J lost 1; bases outside the gene matches: 2. Germline V lookup: CDR1 SGHRS, CDR2 YFSETQ. The CDR3 has 16 amino acids. The DNA for the CDR3 is TGCGCCAGCAGCTTGCTAGCGGGGTTGAACACCGGGGAGCTGTTTTTT. This translates into CASSLLAGLNTGELFF.